This TCR beta chain was retrieved from a study of blood T cell repertoires in COVID-19 (dated by TCRdb to the early 2020s). In terms of the full investigation: Collaborator samples came from the United States, Italy and Spain and covered acute and convalescent phases of COVID-19. Sample metadata almost always included a de-identified subject ID, COVID-19 status, age in years and sex. The repertoires were released in a freely available public database intended as a resource for research on the immune response to SARS-CoV-2. Deeply sampled blood TCRbeta repertoires from subjects exposed to, actively infected with, or recovered from COVID-19 were included in the dataset. Where HLA class I and class II types were available, the types were taken from metadata supplied by the sample provider, not from assay-based typing. The prospective study material was composed of cDNA or gDNA derived from T cells, B-cell-depleted T cells, or PBMCs. Samples came from the ongoing ImmuneRACE study (first 160 participants) plus 1,254 subjects from 6 global collaborators.

V lost 2 bases and J lost 3 bases; the stretch between them is 16 bases long. The CDR3, from cysteine to phenylalanine, totals 15 residues. Of all the DNA, just the CDR3 is kept, 45 bases in frame from base 1. The germline V gene (reference sequence) yields GTSNPN for CDR1 and SVGIG for CDR2. In the prospective study, participants were roughly 18 to 95 years old, resided in 25 or so geographic areas of the United States, and were enrolled through a virtual design. Cohort assignment in the prospective study relied on participant-reported clinical history from a screening survey and a study questionnaire. For ImmuneRACE Cohort 3, a participant was defined as recovered based on two consecutive negative NP/OP PCR tests, clearance by a healthcare professional, or resolution of symptoms. In the prospective study, mobile phlebotomists collected whole blood, serum and a nasopharyngeal or oropharyngeal swab from each participant. Over an approximately two-month period, participants in the prospective study had the option of providing additional blood draws and questionnaires. Before DNA extraction, blood samples from the prospective study were shipped at room temperature or frozen.

The immunoSEQ Assay, a bias-controlled multiplex PCR, was used to amplify TCRbeta CDR3 regions from genomic DNA. Per the original workflow: Nucleated cell counts per sample were estimated from amplification of reference gene primers within the assay. To quantify the absolute abundance of each unique TCRbeta CDR3 rearrangement, sequence reads were collapsed and filtered. For each sample, productive Simpson clonality was calculated by taking the square root of Simpson's diversity index across productive rearrangements. TCRdb provides this immuneACCESS table in a form limited to in-frame rearrangements. Some clones are lacking; in checked studies, under half of them reflect an unresolved V gene, and why the rest are absent is not known. The DNA gave D and trimming, while V, J and clone size come from that table. The sample includes more than 250,000 clones, with roughly 85% observed a single time. More than 2% of the sample lies in the top ten.

On this clone: No antigen is known for it. No base quality values were provided; no much bigger clone lies one nucleotide off.

What the authors observed across the whole study: How much clinical and demographic metadata was included differed by source and by participant, and the metadata was provided uncurated.

Sequencing was done on a sample of PBMCs or T cells enriched from blood (not recorded which). The chain couples TRBV30 to TRBJ1-1, with the D gene too uncertain to name. This TCR derives from a man between 25 and 39 years old who had recovered from COVID-19. The CDR3 amino acid sequence is: CAWSPGGPTHTEAFF. The DNA sequence reads TGTGCCTGGAGTCCTGGAGGGCCGACCCACACTGAAGCTTTCTTT.